This TCR beta chain derives from a study of CD8+ T cells in alopecia areata. Turning to this clone: The antigen remains undetermined.

Findings and limits, study-wide: Because of a solitary nonresponder, the connection of baseline CD8+ expansion to response stays uncertain.

Noted treatment: oral pan-JAK inhibitor, 5-10 mg twice daily. RNA extraction and reverse transcription yielded cDNA as sequencing template. Only in-frame clones appear in the TCRdb table, and some are missing; sequencing was by immunoSEQ multiplex PCR. The data show fewer than 100,000 clones, around 70% seen once. Material: CD8+ T cells sorted from blood, obtained between weeks 43 and 45, from a patient treated with tofacitinib. The sequence was collected from a human donor with alopecia areata.

This CDR3 reads CASSRTDTQYF. Here the CDR3 DNA reads TGTGCCAGCAGCCGCACAGATACGCAGTATTTT. The chain recombines TRBV11-2 with TRBJ2-3; D gene unclear. Trimming took off 5 bases at V and 1 base at J, with 1 base between the two ends. This CDR3 is 11 amino acids long. The germline V gene has CDR1 SGHAT and CDR2 FQNNGV.